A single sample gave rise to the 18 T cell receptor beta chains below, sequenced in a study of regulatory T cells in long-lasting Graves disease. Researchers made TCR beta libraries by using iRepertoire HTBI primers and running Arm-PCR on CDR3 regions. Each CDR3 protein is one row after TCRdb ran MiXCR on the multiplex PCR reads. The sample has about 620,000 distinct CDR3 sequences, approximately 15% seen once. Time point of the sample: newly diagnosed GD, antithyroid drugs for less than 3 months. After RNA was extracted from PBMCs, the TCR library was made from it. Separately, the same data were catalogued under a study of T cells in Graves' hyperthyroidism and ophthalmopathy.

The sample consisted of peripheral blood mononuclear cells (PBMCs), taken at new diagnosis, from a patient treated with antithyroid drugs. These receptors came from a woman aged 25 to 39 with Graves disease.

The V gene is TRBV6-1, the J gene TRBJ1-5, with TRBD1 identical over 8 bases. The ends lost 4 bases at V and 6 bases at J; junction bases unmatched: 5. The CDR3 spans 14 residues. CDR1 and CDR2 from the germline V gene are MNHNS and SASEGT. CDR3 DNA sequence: TGTGCCAGCAGTGCCATGGACAGGGCTCAGCCCCAGCATTTT. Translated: CASSAMDRAQPQHF.

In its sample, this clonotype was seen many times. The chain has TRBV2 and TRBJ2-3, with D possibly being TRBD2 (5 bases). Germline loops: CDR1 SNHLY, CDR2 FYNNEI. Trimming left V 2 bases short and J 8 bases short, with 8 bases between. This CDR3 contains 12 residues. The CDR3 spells CASSESRVTQYF. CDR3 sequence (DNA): TGTGCCAGCAGTGAATCGAGGGTTACGCAGTATTTT.

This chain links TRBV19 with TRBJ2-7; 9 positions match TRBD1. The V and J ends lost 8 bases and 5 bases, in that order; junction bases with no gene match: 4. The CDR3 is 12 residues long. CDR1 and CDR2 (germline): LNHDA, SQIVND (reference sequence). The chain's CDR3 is CASGTGWDEQYF. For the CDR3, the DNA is TGTGCCAGTGGGACAGGGTGGGACGAGCAGTACTTC.

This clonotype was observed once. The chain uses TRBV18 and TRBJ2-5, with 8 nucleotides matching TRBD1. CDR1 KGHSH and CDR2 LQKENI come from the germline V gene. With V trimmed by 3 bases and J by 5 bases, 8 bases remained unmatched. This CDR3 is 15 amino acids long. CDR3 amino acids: CASSPRQGSKETQYF. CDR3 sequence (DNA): TGTGCCAGCTCACCGAGACAGGGGAGTAAGGAGACCCAGTACTTC.

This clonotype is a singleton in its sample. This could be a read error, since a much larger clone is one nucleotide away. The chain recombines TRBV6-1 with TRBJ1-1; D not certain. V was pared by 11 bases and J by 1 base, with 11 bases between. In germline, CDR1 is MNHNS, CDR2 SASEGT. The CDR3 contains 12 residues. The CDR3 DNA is TGTGCCGCCCGCTGGGGGAACACTGAAGCTTTCTTT. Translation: CAARWGNTEAFF.

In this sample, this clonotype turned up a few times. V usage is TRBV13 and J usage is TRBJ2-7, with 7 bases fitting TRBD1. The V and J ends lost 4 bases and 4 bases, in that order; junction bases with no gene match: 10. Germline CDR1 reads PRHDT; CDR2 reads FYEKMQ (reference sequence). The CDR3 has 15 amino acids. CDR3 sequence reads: CASSSTGQVSYEQYF. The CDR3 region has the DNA TGTGCCAGCAGCTCAACCGGACAGGTCTCGTACGAGCAGTACTTC. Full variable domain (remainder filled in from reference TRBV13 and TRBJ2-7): AAGVIQSPRHLIKEKRETATLKCYPIPRHDTVYWYQQGPGQDPQFLISFYEKMQSDKGSIPDRFSAQQFSDYHSELNMSSLELGDSALYFCASSSTGQVSYEQYFGPGTRLTVT.

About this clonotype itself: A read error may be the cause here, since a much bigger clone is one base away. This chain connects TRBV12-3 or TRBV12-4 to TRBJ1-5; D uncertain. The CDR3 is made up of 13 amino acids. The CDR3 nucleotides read TGTGCCGGCAGCGCCGGGTCCCATCAGCCCCAGCATTTT. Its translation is CAGSAGSHQPQHF.

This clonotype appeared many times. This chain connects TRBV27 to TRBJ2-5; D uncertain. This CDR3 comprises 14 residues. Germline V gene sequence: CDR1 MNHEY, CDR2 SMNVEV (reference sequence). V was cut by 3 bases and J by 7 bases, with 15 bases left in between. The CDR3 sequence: CASSFKPWGTTQYF. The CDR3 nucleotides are TGTGCCAGCAGTTTTAAACCCTGGGGAACGACCCAGTACTTC.

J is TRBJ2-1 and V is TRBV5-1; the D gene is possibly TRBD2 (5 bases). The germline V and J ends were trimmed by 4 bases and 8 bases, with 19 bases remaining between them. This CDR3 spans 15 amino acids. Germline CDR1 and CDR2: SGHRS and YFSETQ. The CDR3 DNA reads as TGCGCCAGCAGCCTTATGAGTGCGGGCTTGTATGAGCAGTTCTTC. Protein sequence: CASSLMSAGLYEQFF.

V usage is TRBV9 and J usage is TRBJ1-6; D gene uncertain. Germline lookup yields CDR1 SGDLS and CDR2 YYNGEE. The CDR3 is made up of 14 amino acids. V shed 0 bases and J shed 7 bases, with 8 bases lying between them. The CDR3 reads CASSVDVLNSPLHF. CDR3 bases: TGTGCCAGCAGCGTAGACGTGCTCAATTCACCCCTCCACTTT.

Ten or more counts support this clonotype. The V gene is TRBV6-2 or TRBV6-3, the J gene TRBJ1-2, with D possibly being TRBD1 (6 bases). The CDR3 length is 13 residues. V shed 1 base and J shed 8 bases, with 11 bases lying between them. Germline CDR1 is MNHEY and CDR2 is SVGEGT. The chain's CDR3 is CASSYLAGVGYTF. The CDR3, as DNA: TGTGCCAGCAGTTACTTGGCAGGGGTCGGCTACACCTTC.

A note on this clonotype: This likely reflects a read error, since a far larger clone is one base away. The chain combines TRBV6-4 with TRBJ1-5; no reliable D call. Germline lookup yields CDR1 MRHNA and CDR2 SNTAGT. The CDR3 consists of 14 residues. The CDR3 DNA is TGTGCCAGCAGTTTATCCGTAAGCAGTCAGCCCCAGCATTTT. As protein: CASSLSVSSQPQHF.

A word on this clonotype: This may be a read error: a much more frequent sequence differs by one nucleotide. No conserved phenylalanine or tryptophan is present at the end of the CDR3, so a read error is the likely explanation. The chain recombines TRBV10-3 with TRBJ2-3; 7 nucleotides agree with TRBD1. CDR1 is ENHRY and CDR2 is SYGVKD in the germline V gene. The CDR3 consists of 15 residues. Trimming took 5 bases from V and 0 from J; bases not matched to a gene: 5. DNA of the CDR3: TGTGCCATCAGTCCCAGGGGGAAGAGCACAGATACGCAGTATCTT. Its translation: CAISPRGKSTDTQYL.

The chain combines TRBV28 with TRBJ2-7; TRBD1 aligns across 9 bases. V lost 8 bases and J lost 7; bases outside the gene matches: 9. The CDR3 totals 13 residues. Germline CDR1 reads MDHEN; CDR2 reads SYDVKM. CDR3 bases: TGTGCCAGCGCATTCTCGGACAGGGGAGAGCAGTACTTC. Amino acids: CASAFSDRGEQYF. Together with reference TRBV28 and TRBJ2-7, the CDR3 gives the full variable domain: DVKVTQSSRYLVKRTGEKVFLECVQDMDHENMFWYRQDPGLGLRLIYFSYDVKMKEKGDIPEGYSVSREKKERFSLILESASTNQTSMYLCASAFSDRGEQYFGPGTRLTVT.

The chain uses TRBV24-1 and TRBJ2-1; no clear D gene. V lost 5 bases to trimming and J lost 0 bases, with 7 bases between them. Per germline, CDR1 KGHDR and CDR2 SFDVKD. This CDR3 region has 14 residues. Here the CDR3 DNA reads TGTGCCACCAGTGCTCTAAGCTCCTACAATGAGCAGTTCTTC. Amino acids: CATSALSSYNEQFF.

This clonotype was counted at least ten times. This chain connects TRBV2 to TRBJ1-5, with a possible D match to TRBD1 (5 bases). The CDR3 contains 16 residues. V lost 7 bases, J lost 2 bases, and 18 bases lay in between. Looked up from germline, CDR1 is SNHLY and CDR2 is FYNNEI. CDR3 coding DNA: TGTGCCAGCACCGAGGGAGCAGGGAGTCGCAATCAGCCCCAGCATTTT. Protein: CASTEGAGSRNQPQHF.

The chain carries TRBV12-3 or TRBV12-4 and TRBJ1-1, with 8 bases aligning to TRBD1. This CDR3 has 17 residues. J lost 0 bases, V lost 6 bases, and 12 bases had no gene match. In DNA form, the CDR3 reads TGTGCCAGCAGACCAGATAACAGGGGGAGGATGAACACTGAAGCTTTCTTT. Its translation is CASRPDNRGRMNTEAFF.

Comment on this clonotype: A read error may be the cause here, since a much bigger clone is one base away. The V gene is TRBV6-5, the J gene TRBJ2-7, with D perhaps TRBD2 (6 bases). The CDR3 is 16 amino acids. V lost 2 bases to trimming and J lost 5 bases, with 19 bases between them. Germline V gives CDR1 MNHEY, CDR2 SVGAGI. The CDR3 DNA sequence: TGTGCCAGCAGTTACGCTGCAAGCACTAGCTCTCACGAGCAGTACTTC. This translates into CASSYAASTSSHEQYF.